The T cell receptor beta chain under discussion was sequenced for a study of OX40 agonist ivuxolimab in advanced cancers. This clone appeared a single time. Here immunoSEQ multiplex PCR was the method, and the copy in TCRdb shows in-frame clones only, minus some. Counted here are fewer than 100,000 clones, approximately 92% occurring once; the ten biggest clones make up roughly 0.19%. The CDR3 extends over 14 amino acids. CDR1 is LGHNA, CDR2 YSLEER, per germline. V dropped 4 bases and J dropped 2; count of bases not matched to a gene: 4. The clonotype was recovered from an adult with an advanced solid tumor such as melanoma, head and neck, liver or kidney cancer. Sequencing was performed on CD4+ or CD8+ T cells sorted from blood, taken in a trial of the OX40 agonist ivuxolimab. The gene calls are TRBV4-3 and TRBJ1-2; 7 bases fit TRBD1. The CDR3 DNA is TGCGCCAGCAGCCCCGTGACAGGGAACTATGGCTACACCTTC. Amino acids: CASSPVTGNYGYTF.